The source of this T cell receptor beta chain is a study of blood T cell repertoires in COVID-19. Across the whole study: The United States, Italy and Spain supplied acute and convalescent COVID-19 samples. Sources were T cells, B-cell-depleted T cells, or PBMCs; the material itself was cDNA or gDNA.

The V end lost 4 bases, the J end lost 1 base, and 11 bases lay between the germline ends. The CDR3 sequence is 14 residues long. Germline assignment: CDR1 SGHRS and CDR2 YFSETQ. Per the study methods: Amplification from reference gene primers served as the basis for estimated nucleated cell counts. Sequenced by immunoSEQ multiplex PCR; TCRdb stores in-frame clones only, minus some. Clone size and the V and J calls come from that table; the DNA yielded D and trimming. The table lists around 300,000 clones, over 75% of them singletons, with around 6.9% in the top ten. The sample comprised peripheral blood. The TCR originated in a human donor in a cohort sampled during active COVID-19. The chain recombines TRBV5-1 with TRBJ2-5; possibly TRBD1 for D (6 bases). The CDR3 bases are TGCGCCAGCAGCCCGGGACAACTCCAAGAGACCCAGTACTTC. Translation gives CASSPGQLQETQYF.